One sample yielded the 5 T cell receptor beta chains listed below, sequenced in a study of shared clonotypes between healthy human individuals. Profiling relied on immunoSEQ multiplex PCR, and the TCRdb table lists in-frame clones only, not all of them. The sample has over 850,000 clones; 75% to 80% are singletons. The sample consisted of memory CD4+ T cells from PBMCs. The subset here: CD45RA-negative fraction. All receptors come from a man aged 18 to 30 in good health. Some clones in this sample may be carry-over from other donors' samples.

The V and J genes are TRBV10-3 and TRBJ2-3, with D uncertain. Germline CDR1 reads ENHRY; CDR2 reads SYGVKD. The V end was cut by 1 base, the J end by 2 bases, with 10 bases between. The length of the CDR3 is 15 residues. CDR3 nucleotides: TGTGCCATCAGTGAGTTCGCAGAAGACACAGATACGCAGTATTTT. Its protein is CAISEFAEDTDTQYF.

This clone was seen a single time. CDR3 sequence reads: CASRLGQGYEQYF. The DNA for the CDR3 is TGTGCCAGCAGGCTGGGGCAGGGGTACGAGCAGTACTTC. This chain uses TRBV27 with TRBJ2-7; D may be TRBD1 (6 bases). The germline V gene encodes CDR1 MNHEY and CDR2 SMNVEV (reference sequence). With 6 bases removed from V and 4 bases from J, the gap between germline ends came to 13 bases. CDR3 length: 13 amino acids.

The gene calls are TRBV4-2 and TRBJ2-3; D gene uncertain. CDR1 and CDR2 from the germline V gene are LGHNA and YNFKEQ. Trimming removed 0 bases at V and 1 base at J, with 5 bases between. The CDR3 extends over 14 amino acids. The CDR3 here is CASSQDQGTDTQYF. The CDR3 DNA reads TGTGCCAGCAGCCAAGATCAGGGCACAGATACGCAGTATTTT.

Here the CDR3 reads CASSSYRGPNEKLFF. In DNA, the CDR3 is TGTGCCAGCAGTTCGTACAGGGGGCCGAATGAAAAACTGTTTTTT. The chain uses TRBV27 and TRBJ1-4; 9 nucleotides line up with TRBD1. CDR1 and CDR2 from the germline V gene are MNHEY and SMNVEV (reference sequence). V was clipped by 4 bases and J by 5 bases; unmatched bases: 5. The length of the CDR3 is 15 residues.

This chain links TRBV25-1 with TRBJ2-2; D might be TRBD1 (8 bases). The CDR3 has 14 amino acids. V lost 8 bases and J 4 bases, leaving 14 bases between the germline ends. From germline, CDR1 is MGHDK and CDR2 SYGVNS. In DNA form, the CDR3 reads TGTGCCAGCTTACAGGGGGGGAGCACCGGGGAGCTGTTTTTT. It translates to CASLQGGSTGELFF. Drawing the rest from reference TRBV25-1 and TRBJ2-2, the complete variable domain is EADIYQTPRYLVIGTGKKITLECSQTMGHDKMYWYQQDPGMELHLIHYSYGVNSTEKGDLSSESTVSRIRTEHFPLTLESARPSHTSQYLCASLQGGSTGELFFGEGSRLTVL.